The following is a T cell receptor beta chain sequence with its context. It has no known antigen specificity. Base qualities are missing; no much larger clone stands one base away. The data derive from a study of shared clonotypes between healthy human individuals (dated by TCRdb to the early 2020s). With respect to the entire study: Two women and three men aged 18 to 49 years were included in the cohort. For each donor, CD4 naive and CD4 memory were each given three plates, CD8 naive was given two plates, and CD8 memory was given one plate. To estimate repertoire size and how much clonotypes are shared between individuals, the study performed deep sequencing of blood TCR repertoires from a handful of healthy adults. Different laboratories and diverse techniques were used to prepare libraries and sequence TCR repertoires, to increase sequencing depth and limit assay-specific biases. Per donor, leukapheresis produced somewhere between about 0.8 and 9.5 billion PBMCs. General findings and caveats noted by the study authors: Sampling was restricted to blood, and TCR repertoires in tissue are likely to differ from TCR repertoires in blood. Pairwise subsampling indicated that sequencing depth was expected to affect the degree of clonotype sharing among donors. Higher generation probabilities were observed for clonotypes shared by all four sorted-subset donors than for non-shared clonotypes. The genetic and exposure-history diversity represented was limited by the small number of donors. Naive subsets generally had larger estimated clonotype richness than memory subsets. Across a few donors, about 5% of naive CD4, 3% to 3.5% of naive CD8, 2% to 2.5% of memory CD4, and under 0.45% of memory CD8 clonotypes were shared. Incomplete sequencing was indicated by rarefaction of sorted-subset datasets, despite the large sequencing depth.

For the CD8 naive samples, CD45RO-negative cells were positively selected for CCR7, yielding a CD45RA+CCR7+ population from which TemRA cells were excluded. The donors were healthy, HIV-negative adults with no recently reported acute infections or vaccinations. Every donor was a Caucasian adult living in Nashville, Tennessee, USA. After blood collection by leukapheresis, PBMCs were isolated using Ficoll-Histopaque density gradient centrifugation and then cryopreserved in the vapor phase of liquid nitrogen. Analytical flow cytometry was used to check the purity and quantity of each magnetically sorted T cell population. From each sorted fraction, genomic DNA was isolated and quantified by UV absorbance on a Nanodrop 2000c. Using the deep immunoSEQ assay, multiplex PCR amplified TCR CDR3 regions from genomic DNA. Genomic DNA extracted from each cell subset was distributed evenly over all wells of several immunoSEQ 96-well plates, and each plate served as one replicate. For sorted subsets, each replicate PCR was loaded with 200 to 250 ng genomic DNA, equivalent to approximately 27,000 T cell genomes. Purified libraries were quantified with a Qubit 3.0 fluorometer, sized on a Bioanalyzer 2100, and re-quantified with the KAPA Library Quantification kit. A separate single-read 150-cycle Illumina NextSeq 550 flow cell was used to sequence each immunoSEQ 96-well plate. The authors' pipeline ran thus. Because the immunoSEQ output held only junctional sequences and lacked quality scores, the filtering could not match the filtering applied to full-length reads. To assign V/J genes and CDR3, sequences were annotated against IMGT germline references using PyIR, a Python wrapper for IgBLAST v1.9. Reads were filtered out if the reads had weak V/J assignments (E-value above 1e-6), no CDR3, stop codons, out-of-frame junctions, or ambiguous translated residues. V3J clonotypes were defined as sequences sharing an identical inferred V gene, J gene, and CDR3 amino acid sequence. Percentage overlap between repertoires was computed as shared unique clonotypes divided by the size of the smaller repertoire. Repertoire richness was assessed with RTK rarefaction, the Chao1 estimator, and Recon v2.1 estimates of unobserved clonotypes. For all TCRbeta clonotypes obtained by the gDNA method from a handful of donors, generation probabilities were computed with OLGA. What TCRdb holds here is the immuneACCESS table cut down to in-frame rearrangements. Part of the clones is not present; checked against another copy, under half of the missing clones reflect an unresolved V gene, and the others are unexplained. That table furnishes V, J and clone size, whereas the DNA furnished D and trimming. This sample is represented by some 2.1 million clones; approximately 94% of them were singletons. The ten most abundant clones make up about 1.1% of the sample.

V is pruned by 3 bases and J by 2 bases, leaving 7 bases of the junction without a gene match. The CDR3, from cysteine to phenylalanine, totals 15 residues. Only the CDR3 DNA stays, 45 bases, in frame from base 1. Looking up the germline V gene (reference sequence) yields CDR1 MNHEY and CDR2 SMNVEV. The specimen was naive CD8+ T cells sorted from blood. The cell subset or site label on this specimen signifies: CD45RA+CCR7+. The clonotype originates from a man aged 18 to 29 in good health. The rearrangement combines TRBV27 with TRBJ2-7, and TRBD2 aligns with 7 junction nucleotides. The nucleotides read TGTGCCAGCAGTTTTCGAGGGCTAGCGGCCTACGAGCAGTACTTC. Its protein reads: CASSFRGLAAYEQYF.